This section outlines one TCR beta chain sequence together with its context. Its matching antigen is unknown. The sample belongs to a study of shared clonotypes between healthy human individuals. Background on the study: A couple of female and a few male donors aged 18 to 49 were enrolled.

Study-level findings and limits: Among several donors, around 5% of naive CD4 clonotypes were found in common.

Germline V gene lookup returns CDR1 MNHEY and CDR2 SMNVEV (reference sequence). Trimming cost V 3 bases and J 2 bases, with 17 bases left between them. This CDR3 has 17 residues. Assay: immunoSEQ multiplex PCR; the TCRdb copy retains only in-frame clones and omits some. The repertoire holds about 1,500,000 clones, with about 96% as singletons. The receptor was isolated from a man aged 25 to 45 in good health. The sample was naive CD4+ T cells sorted from blood. Subset defined: CD45RA+ positively selected. V is TRBV27 and J is TRBJ1-5; D gene ambiguous. CDR3 coding DNA: TGTGCCAGCAGTTTGAGAGTAAGCAACCGGGGCAATCAGCCCCAGCATTTT. This gives the protein CASSLRVSNRGNQPQHF.